This TCR beta chain was sequenced during a study of blood T cell repertoires in COVID-19. Turning to the study itself: PBMCs, B-cell-depleted T cells, or T cells were the source of the cDNA or gDNA that made up the material.

Libraries were prepared by immunoSEQ multiplex PCR; TCRdb keeps only in-frame clonotypes and omits some of them. The sample includes roughly 250,000 clones, more than 85% of them seen just once. CDR1 and CDR2 (germline): MNHEY, SVGAGI. The CDR3 runs to 14 residues. V lost 10 bases, J lost 0 bases, and 15 bases lay in between. Assignments of participants to cohorts depended upon their own reported clinical history. The receptor comes from a woman in her 50s who had recovered from COVID-19. The sequenced material came from PBMCs or T cells enriched from blood (not recorded which). The rearrangement joins TRBV6-5 to TRBJ1-2, with TRBD1 as a possible D gene (6 bases). Written as DNA, the CDR3 is TGTGCCACCCTGCAGGGGTCGGCTAACTATGGCTACACCTTC. Protein: CATLQGSANYGYTF.